This T cell receptor (beta chain) appears in the sequencing data of a study of cytomegalovirus exposure and HLA in healthy donors. There are a few counts of this clone. This CDR3 comprises 14 residues. PCR employed 60 Vbeta and 13 Jbeta primers. Clones were sequenced by immunoSEQ multiplex PCR, and TCRdb holds only the in-frame ones, with some missing. The top ten clones hold about 4.4% of a sample with about 160,000 clones, approximately 79% of them seen once. The rearrangement links TRBV21-1 to TRBJ1-1; TRBD1, the D gene given by the table, was not confirmed from the DNA. TRBV21-1 is marked as a pseudogene. This clonotype was sampled from a man aged 35 to 55 in good health and CMV-seronegative. The sample was PBMCs. The DNA for the CDR3 is TGTGCCAGCAGCAAGGGAACCAGGGGGATAGAAGCTTTCTTT. As protein: CASSKGTRGIEAFF.